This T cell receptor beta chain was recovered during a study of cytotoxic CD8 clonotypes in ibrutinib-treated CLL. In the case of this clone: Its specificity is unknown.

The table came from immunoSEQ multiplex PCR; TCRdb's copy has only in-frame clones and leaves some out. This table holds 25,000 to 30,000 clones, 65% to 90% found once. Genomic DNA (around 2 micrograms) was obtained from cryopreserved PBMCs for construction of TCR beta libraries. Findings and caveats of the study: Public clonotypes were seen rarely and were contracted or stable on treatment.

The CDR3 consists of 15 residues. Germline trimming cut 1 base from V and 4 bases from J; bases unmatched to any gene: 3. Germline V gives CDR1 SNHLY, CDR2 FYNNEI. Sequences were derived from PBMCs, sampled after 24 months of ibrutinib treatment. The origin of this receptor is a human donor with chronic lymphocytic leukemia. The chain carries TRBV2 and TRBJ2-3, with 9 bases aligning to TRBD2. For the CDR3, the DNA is TGTGCCAGCAGTGAAGAGTTAGCGGGGGCAGATACGCAGTATTTT. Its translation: CASSEELAGADTQYF.